Each of the 6 T cell receptor beta chains below was sequenced from the same sample in a study of T-cell reconstitution after alpha-beta-depleted transplantation in children. As it was prepared, the TCRbeta library received unique molecular identifiers. Via MiXCR, TCRdb re-called the PCR reads, giving one row per CDR3 protein. The sample shows approximately 430,000 distinct CDR3 sequences, around 15% of them seen only once. Specimen: PBMCs, mostly from graft donor cells, collected 360 days after TCRalphabeta/CD19-depleted stem cell transplant. The receptors derive from a boy under two years old who had a stem cell transplant for Wiskott-Aldrich syndrome, so the T cells may come from the graft donor.

This clonotype was seen ten or more times. This rearrangement joins TRBV7-9 to TRBJ2-7; 11 bases match TRBD2. Trimming took 2 bases from V and 7 from J; bases not matched to a gene: 16. Germline V gives CDR1 SEHNR, CDR2 FQNEAQ (reference sequence). This CDR3 contains 18 residues. CDR3 protein: CASSLSRLAGGPFGEQYF. CDR3 nucleotide sequence: TGTGCCAGCAGCTTATCCCGATTAGCGGGAGGGCCTTTTGGAGAGCAGTACTTC.

This clonotype has ten or more counts. For the CDR3, the DNA is TGTGCCAGCAGCCCTGACAGGTTCTACGAGCAGTACTTC. This gives the protein CASSPDRFYEQYF. The rearrangement uses TRBV6-2 or TRBV6-3 and TRBJ2-7; tentatively, D is TRBD1 (6 bases). With 6 bases removed from V and 3 bases from J, the gap between germline ends came to 12 bases. This CDR3 comprises 13 residues. CDR1 and CDR2 from the germline V gene are MNHEY and SVGEGT.

The chain links TRBV10-3 to TRBJ2-1; D tentatively reads TRBD1 or TRBD2 (5 bases each). Germline CDR1 and CDR2: ENHRY and SYGVKD. This CDR3 is 19 amino acids long. V dropped 1 base and J dropped 0 bases, with 19 bases sitting between them. CDR3 bases: TGTGCCATCAGTGAGTTCCCAGGGAGAAGAAGGAGCTCCTACAATGAGCAGTTCTTC. This gives the protein CAISEFPGRRRSSYNEQFF.

The chain is built from TRBV29-1 and TRBJ2-6, with 9 nucleotides matching TRBD1. The CDR3 has 16 residues. V was clipped by 6 bases and J by 1 base; unmatched bases: 7. Germline lookup yields CDR1 SQVTM and CDR2 ANQGSEA. CDR3 amino acids: CSVRQGVRSGANVLTF. Here the CDR3 DNA reads TGCAGCGTCCGACAGGGGGTTAGGTCTGGGGCCAACGTCCTGACTTTC.

The rearrangement links TRBV2 to TRBJ1-2; D perhaps matches TRBD1 (5 bases). Germline CDR1 SNHLY, CDR2 FYNNEI. The V and J ends lost 6 bases and 8 bases respectively, with 16 bases between them. This CDR3 comprises 13 residues. The CDR3 loop reads CASRKVRDSGYTF. The CDR3 region has the DNA TGTGCCAGCAGAAAGGTCAGGGACTCGGGCTACACCTTC.

This clonotype was detected ten times or more. The rearrangement links TRBV12-3 or TRBV12-4 to TRBJ2-7; D is uncertain. The V gene lost 2 bases and the J gene lost 4 bases, with 15 bases spanning the gap. The CDR3 runs 15 residues. The CDR3, as DNA: TGTGCCAGCAGTTTAACCCTCAGACCGGGTTACGAGCAGTACTTC. Translating it yields CASSLTLRPGYEQYF.